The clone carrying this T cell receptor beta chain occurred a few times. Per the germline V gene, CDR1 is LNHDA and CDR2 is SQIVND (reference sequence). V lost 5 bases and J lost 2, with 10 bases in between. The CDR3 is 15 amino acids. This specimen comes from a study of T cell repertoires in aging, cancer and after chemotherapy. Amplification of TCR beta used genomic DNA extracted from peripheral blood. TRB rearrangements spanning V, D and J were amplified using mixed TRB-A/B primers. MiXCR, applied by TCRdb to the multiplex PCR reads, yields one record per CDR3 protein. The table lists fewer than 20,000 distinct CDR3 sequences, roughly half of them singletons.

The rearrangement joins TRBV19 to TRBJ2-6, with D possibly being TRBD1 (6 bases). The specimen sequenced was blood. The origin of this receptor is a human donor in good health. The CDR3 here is CASSDAGAGANVLTF. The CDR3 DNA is TGTGCCAGTAGTGACGCAGGGGCTGGGGCCAACGTCCTGACTTTC.